This T cell receptor (beta chain) was profiled in a study of blood T cells in healthy people across ages. It was with a sample-barcoded 5' primer and a J-beta primer mix that a second PCR of about 6 to 11 cycles was run. TCRdb redid the calling of the 5' RACE reads with MiXCR, one entry per CDR3 protein. The table has hundreds of thousands of distinct CDR3 sequences, 52% seen once; the top ten hold roughly 12%. With respect to this clonotype: A much bigger clone sits one base away, suggesting this may be a read error.

Donor samples were obtained from healthy Caucasian individuals from Russia, aged about 6 to 100. Looked up from germline, CDR1 is MNHEY and CDR2 is SVGEGT. V gave up 6 bases and J gave up 3 bases, with 11 bases separating them. The CDR3 runs 14 residues. The sequence was obtained from a woman of 80 years or more in good health. The source material was blood. The chain recombines TRBV6-2 or TRBV6-3 with TRBJ2-2; tentative D call: TRBD2 (6 bases). The CDR3 DNA sequence: TGTGCCAGCAGATTAGCGGCGGACACCGGGGAGCTGTTTTTT. This sequence encodes CASRLAADTGELFF.